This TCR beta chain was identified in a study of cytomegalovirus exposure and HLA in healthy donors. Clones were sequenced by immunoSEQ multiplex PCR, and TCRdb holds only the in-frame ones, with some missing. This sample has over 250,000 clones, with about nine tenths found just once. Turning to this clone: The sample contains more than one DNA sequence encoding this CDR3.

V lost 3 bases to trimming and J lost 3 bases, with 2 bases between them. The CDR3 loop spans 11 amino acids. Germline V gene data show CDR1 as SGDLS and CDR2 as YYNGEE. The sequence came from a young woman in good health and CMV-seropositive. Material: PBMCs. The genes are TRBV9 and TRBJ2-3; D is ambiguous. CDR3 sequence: CASSATDTQYF. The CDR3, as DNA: TGTGCCAGCAGCGCTACAGATACGCAGTATTTT.